The 23 T cell receptor beta chains below come from one sample, sequenced in a study of cytomegalovirus exposure and HLA in healthy donors. Use of 60 Vbeta and 13 Jbeta primers characterized the PCR. Libraries were prepared by immunoSEQ multiplex PCR; TCRdb keeps only in-frame clonotypes and omits some of them. The sample consists of approximately 110,000 clones, roughly 68% of them appearing once. The sequenced sample consisted of PBMCs. Source of these receptors: a man aged 25 to 45 in good health and CMV-seropositive.

V usage is TRBV6-5 and J usage is TRBJ1-2, with D maybe TRBD1 (5 bases). This CDR3 contains 14 residues. Germline CDR1 and CDR2: MNHEY and SVGAGI. V lost 2 bases and J lost 2, with 9 bases in between. CDR3 residues: CASSYRRGNYGYTF. CDR3 nucleotide sequence: TGTGCCAGCAGTTACCGACGGGGGAACTATGGCTACACCTTC.

This clone was seen only once. V usage is TRBV4-1 and J usage is TRBJ2-6; tentative D call: TRBD1 (5 bases). CDR1 is MGHRA and CDR2 is YSYEKL in the germline V gene. V was trimmed by 0 bases and J by 2 bases, leaving 11 bases between them. This CDR3 contains 17 residues. The DNA for the CDR3 is TGCGCCAGCAGCCAAGATGTTTGGGGCGCTGGGGCCAACGTCCTGACTTTC. Protein product: CASSQDVWGAGANVLTF.

The chain couples TRBV30 to TRBJ2-7; perhaps TRBD2 as D (5 bases). There are 12 residues in the CDR3. Germline loops: CDR1 GTSNPN, CDR2 SVGIG (reference sequence). V was clipped by 2 bases and J by 3 bases, with 8 bases between them. The CDR3 sequence is CAWSPGLYEQYV. For the CDR3, the DNA is TGTGCCTGGAGTCCCGGACTCTACGAGCAGTACGTC.

V usage is TRBV19 and J usage is TRBJ1-5; 7 bases agree with TRBD1. The ends lost 1 base at V and 5 bases at J; junction bases unmatched: 8. Germline CDR1 is LNHDA and CDR2 is SQIVND (reference sequence). The CDR3 consists of 16 residues. CDR3 bases: TGTGCCAGTAGTATAGGGCCGGGACAGCCCTATCAGCCCCAGCATTTT. Translated: CASSIGPGQPYQPQHF.

The chain links TRBV7-2 to TRBJ1-5; D remains unclear. Germline V gene data show CDR1 as SGHTA and CDR2 as FQGNSA. V was clipped by 1 base and J by 11 bases, with 6 bases between them. This CDR3 is 11 amino acids long. This CDR3 is CASSLGQAQHF. DNA of the CDR3: TGTGCCAGCAGCTTAGGCCAGGCCCAGCATTTT.

This clone has only a few counts. The rearrangement links TRBV6-1 to TRBJ2-2, with 12 positions matching TRBD2. This CDR3 spans 15 amino acids. After removal of 5 bases from V and 6 bases from J, the junction contained 4 bases not matched to a gene. CDR1 and CDR2 (germline): MNHNS, SASEGT. The CDR3 protein is CASSRLAGESGELFF. The DNA for the CDR3 is TGTGCCAGCAGTCGACTAGCGGGGGAGTCCGGGGAGCTGTTTTTT.

The V gene is TRBV5-1, the J gene TRBJ1-1; possible D gene TRBD1, 6 bases. V gave up 1 base and J gave up 5 bases, with 12 bases separating them. Germline assignment: CDR1 SGHRS and CDR2 YFSETQ. There are 14 residues in the CDR3. The CDR3 DNA follows: TGCGCCAGCAGCTTGCGCCAGGGGCAAACTGAAGCTTTCTTT. Translating gives CASSLRQGQTEAFF.

The chain couples TRBV9 to TRBJ2-6; 7 bases fit TRBD1. This CDR3 region has 17 residues. The V segment lost 1 base and the J segment 0 bases; nucleotides outside the gene matches: 4. Germline V gene data show CDR1 as SGDLS and CDR2 as YYNGEE. The CDR3 bases are TGTGCCAGCAGCGTAACAGGGGCCGCCTCTGGGGCCAACGTCCTGACTTTC. Translating gives CASSVTGAASGANVLTF. The full variable domain, its missing parts supplied by reference TRBV9 and TRBJ2-6, is DSGVTQTPKHLITATGQRVTLRCSPRSGDLSVYWYQQSLDQGLQFLIQYYNGEERAKGNILERFSAQQFPDLHSELNLSSLELGDSALYFCASSVTGAASGANVLTFGAGSRLTVL.

The chain employs TRBV2 and TRBJ2-3, with D perhaps TRBD1 (7 bases). Trimming removed 10 bases from V and 4 bases from J, with 27 bases in between. CDR1 is SNHLY, CDR2 FYNNEI, per germline. CDR3 length equals 17 residues. CDR3 nucleotide sequence: TGTGCCAACGAGAGGAGGGGGCGGGGCCCCCGAGCAGATACGCAGTATTTT. Protein: CANERRGRGPRADTQYF.

V gene TRBV11-2 combines with J gene TRBJ1-2; 7 nucleotides line up with TRBD1. Germline V gives CDR1 SGHAT, CDR2 FQNNGV. Trimming cost V 4 bases and J 1 base; bases outside gene matches: 3. CDR3 size: 14 residues. Here the CDR3 reads CASSSQGGNYGYTF. In DNA form, the CDR3 reads TGTGCCAGCAGCTCTCAGGGGGGTAACTATGGCTACACCTTC.

The rearrangement uses TRBV9 and TRBJ1-2; tentative D call: TRBD1 (6 bases). From germline, CDR1 is SGDLS and CDR2 YYNGEE. The CDR3 extends over 14 amino acids. The ends were cut back, 5 bases at V and 5 bases at J, with 16 bases in the middle. The DNA of the CDR3 is TGTGCCAGCAGTGCCTCAGGGGCCGTTTATGGCTACACCTTC. Its translation is CASSASGAVYGYTF.

The rearrangement uses TRBV19 and TRBJ1-2; maybe TRBD1 (6 bases). The CDR3 sequence is 13 residues long. The germline V gene has CDR1 LNHDA and CDR2 SQIVND (reference sequence). Trimming took off 5 bases at V and 8 bases at J, with 15 bases between the two ends. The CDR3, as DNA: TGTGCCAGTAGTGTTCAGGGGTTGTTCGGCTACACCTTC. Protein: CASSVQGLFGYTF.

The chain links TRBV4-1 to TRBJ1-2, with D perhaps matching TRBD1 (5 bases). V shed 0 bases and J shed 4 bases, with 12 bases lying between them. Germline V gene data show CDR1 as MGHRA and CDR2 as YSYEKL. The CDR3 is 15 amino acids. CDR3 amino acids: CASSQDNRRGYGYTF. The CDR3 DNA is TGCGCCAGCAGCCAAGATAACAGGCGCGGCTATGGCTACACCTTC.

This clone has just one count. The rearrangement uses TRBV15 and TRBJ2-7, with D perhaps TRBD1 (5 bases). V gave up 1 base and J gave up 3 bases, with 10 bases separating them. Per the germline V gene, CDR1 is LNHNV and CDR2 is YYDKDF (reference sequence). The CDR3 totals 14 residues. The CDR3 sequence: CATSRGQRSYEQYF. The CDR3 bases are TGTGCCACCAGCAGAGGACAGCGAAGCTACGAGCAGTACTTC. Combining the CDR3 with reference TRBV15 and TRBJ2-7 gives the whole variable domain DAMVIQNPRYQVTQFGKPVTLSCSQTLNHNVMYWYQQKSSQAPKLLFHYYDKDFNNEADTPDNFQSRRPNTSFCFLDIRSPGLGDTAMYLCATSRGQRSYEQYFGPGTRLTVT.

The chain links TRBV5-6 to TRBJ1-1; weak D call: TRBD1 (5 bases). Per germline, CDR1 SGHDT and CDR2 YYEEEE. The V gene lost 6 bases and the J gene lost 0 bases, with 12 bases spanning the gap. The CDR3 contains 14 residues. The CDR3 region is CASNWGGMNTEAFF. CDR3 bases: TGTGCCAGCAACTGGGGGGGGATGAACACTGAAGCTTTCTTT.

With regard to this clone: Germline and junction disagree at one end, which may indicate a read error. The V call is TRBV7-7, the J call TRBJ2-6; the match to TRBD1 covers 7 bases. The germline CDR1 and CDR2 sequences are SSHAT and FNYEAQ (reference sequence). This CDR3 has 16 amino acids. This CDR3 is CASSPITGAGANVLTF. The CDR3 DNA is TGTGCTAGCAGCCCTATCACAGGGGCTGGGGCCAACGTCCTGACTTTC.

This clone was detected only a few times. The J gene is TRBJ1-2, the V gene TRBV28; TRBD1 aligns across 9 bases. This CDR3 has 15 amino acids. The germline CDR1 and CDR2 sequences are MDHEN and SYDVKM. The V gene end was trimmed by 3 bases and the J gene end by 8 bases; junction bases not matched to a gene: 10. CDR3 sequence (DNA): TGTGCCAGCAGTTTGGTAGGGACAGGGCATCGGGGCTACACCTTC. Residues: CASSLVGTGHRGYTF.

The CDR3 loop reads CASSPGRKTGEAFF. The CDR3 nucleotides are TGTGCCAGCAGCCCTGGCAGGAAAACCGGTGAAGCTTTCTTT. The rearrangement joins TRBV5-5 to TRBJ1-1; D is ambiguous. Trimming took off 4 bases at V and 7 bases at J, with 17 bases between the two ends. Germline lookup yields CDR1 SGHKS and CDR2 YYEKEE (reference sequence). The CDR3 totals 14 residues.

The V gene is TRBV6-6, the J gene TRBJ2-7; D is ambiguous. Trimming removed 11 bases from V and 3 bases from J, with 14 bases in between. Per the germline V gene, CDR1 is MNHNY and CDR2 is SVGAGI (reference sequence). The CDR3 totals 12 residues. CDR3 residues: CAASSIIYEQYF. CDR3 nucleotide sequence: TGTGCCGCTTCCAGTATAATCTACGAGCAGTACTTC.

The gene calls are TRBV28 and TRBJ2-4; 8 bases align to TRBD2. Losses at the gene ends were 2 bases for V and 6 bases for J; bases not matched to a gene: 6. The CDR3 totals 15 residues. The germline CDR1 and CDR2 sequences are MDHEN and SYDVKM. Written as DNA, the CDR3 is TGTGCCAGCAGTTTAGCGGGAGGAAATATAAACATTCAGTACTTC. It is translated as CASSLAGGNINIQYF.

The chain uses TRBV6-1 and TRBJ2-3; tentative D call: TRBD1 (6 bases). Germline V gene data show CDR1 as MNHNS and CDR2 as SASEGT. The CDR3 has 16 amino acids. V dropped 0 bases and J dropped 4 bases, with 14 bases sitting between them. The CDR3 coding sequence is TGTGCCAGCAGTGAAGCATGGGGCCAGGGGTCAGATACGCAGTATTTT. Protein product: CASSEAWGQGSDTQYF.

This clone was picked up one time. This rearrangement joins TRBV2 to TRBJ1-2; the D gene is possibly TRBD1 (6 bases). In germline, CDR1 is SNHLY, CDR2 FYNNEI. Trimming stripped 3 bases from V and 4 bases from J, with 12 bases between. This CDR3 spans 14 amino acids. The CDR3 sequence is CASSDLRGGYGYTF. CDR3 nucleotides: TGTGCCAGCAGTGATCTCCGAGGGGGCTATGGCTACACCTTC.

This chain uses TRBV2 with TRBJ1-6; TRBD1 matches 7 bases. V was pared by 2 bases and J by 10 bases, with 8 bases of the junction left unmatched. CDR3 length: 15 amino acids. Per the germline V gene, CDR1 is SNHLY and CDR2 is FYNNEI. The CDR3 here is CASSELSQGKSPLHF. CDR3 nucleotide sequence: TGTGCCAGCAGTGAACTTTCACAGGGGAAATCACCCCTCCACTTT.